This passage covers 8 T cell receptor beta chains from one sample sequenced in a study of pediatric ulcerative colitis. Repertoires were generated with immunoSEQ multiplex PCR, while TCRdb's copy carries only in-frame clones and drops some. The table includes 64,000 or so clones, about three quarters detected once. Material for sequencing was blood. These receptors were obtained from a boy under 18 with moderate ulcerative colitis.

The V call is TRBV13, the J call TRBJ2-3; 12 bases are shared with TRBD2. Germline lookup yields CDR1 PRHDT and CDR2 FYEKMQ (reference sequence). The ends lost 6 bases at V and 5 bases at J; junction bases unmatched: 6. The CDR3 totals 15 residues. The CDR3 protein is CASRMLGLAGDTQYF. In nucleotides, the CDR3 is TGTGCCAGCAGGATGCTGGGACTAGCGGGAGATACGCAGTATTTT.

In this sample, this clone turned up once. The V call is TRBV10-3, the J call TRBJ1-1; D not resolved. The CDR3 spans 14 residues. CDR1 is ENHRY and CDR2 is SYGVKD in the germline V gene. V lost 3 bases to trimming and J lost 10 bases, with 18 bases between them. The CDR3 protein is CAISDIMTAERAFF. The CDR3 coding sequence is TGTGCCATCAGTGATATAATGACGGCCGAGAGAGCTTTCTTT.

This rearrangement joins TRBV4-1 to TRBJ2-7; D is undetermined. The V and J ends lost 3 bases and 6 bases respectively, with 12 bases between them. CDR1 is MGHRA and CDR2 is YSYEKL in the germline V gene. This CDR3 region has 13 residues. CDR3: CASSQGRIVEQYF. The CDR3 region has the DNA TGCGCCAGCAGCCAGGGAAGAATCGTCGAGCAGTACTTC.

There are a few counts of this clone. V is TRBV27 and J is TRBJ2-7; D may be TRBD1 (7 bases). This CDR3 is 13 amino acids long. CDR1 is MNHEY and CDR2 is SMNVEV in the germline V gene (reference sequence). Trimming removed 5 bases from V and 6 bases from J, with 14 bases in between. CDR3 sequence (DNA): TGTGCCAGCAGTCGGGGGACAGTCCCCGAGCAGTACTTC. Translated: CASSRGTVPEQYF.

The J gene is TRBJ1-1, the V gene TRBV19, with 7 positions matching TRBD1. The CDR3 runs 18 residues. The J segment lost 1 base and the V segment lost 0 bases, leaving 11 bases of the junction unmatched. Germline CDR1 and CDR2: LNHDA and SQIVND (reference sequence). The CDR3 sequence: CASSIDHIQGTQNTEAFF. DNA of the CDR3: TGTGCCAGTAGTATAGACCATATACAGGGGACCCAGAACACTGAAGCTTTCTTT.

The chain combines TRBV2 with TRBJ2-5; 8 nucleotides agree with TRBD1. The CDR3 totals 14 residues. From germline, CDR1 is SNHLY and CDR2 FYNNEI. Germline trimming cut 4 bases from V and 3 bases from J; bases unmatched to any gene: 4. This CDR3 is CASSGGTGKETQYF. DNA for the CDR3: TGTGCCAGCAGTGGGGGGACAGGAAAAGAGACCCAGTACTTC.

This chain links TRBV15 with TRBJ1-3, with D tentatively TRBD1 (5 bases). The CDR3 sequence is 14 residues long. The germline V gene encodes CDR1 LNHNV and CDR2 YYDKDF (reference sequence). With 1 base removed from V and 3 bases from J, the gap between germline ends came to 7 bases. This CDR3 reads CATSRAGVGNTIYF. In DNA form, the CDR3 reads TGTGCCACCAGCAGAGCGGGGGTTGGAAACACCATATATTTT. Drawing the rest from reference TRBV15 and TRBJ1-3, the complete variable domain is DAMVIQNPRYQVTQFGKPVTLSCSQTLNHNVMYWYQQKSSQAPKLLFHYYDKDFNNEADTPDNFQSRRPNTSFCFLDIRSPGLGDTAMYLCATSRAGVGNTIYFGEGSWLTVV.

The rearrangement uses TRBV30 and TRBJ2-3, with TRBD2 identical over 8 bases. V was pared by 8 bases and J by 0 bases, with 22 bases of the junction left unmatched. CDR1 is GTSNPN and CDR2 is SVGIG in the germline V gene (reference sequence). The CDR3 contains 19 residues. CDR3 loop: CALEVLWRGGRSSTDTQYF. Here the CDR3 DNA reads TGTGCCCTGGAGGTTCTCTGGCGGGGCGGGAGGTCTAGCACAGATACGCAGTATTTT.